This record concerns one T cell receptor beta chain sequence. There is no known antigen for this receptor. No much larger clone is present one base from it, and per-base qualities are unavailable. The sample is drawn from a study of vaccination effects on CD4 cells after COVID-19 (dated by TCRdb to between 2021 and 2022). In terms of the full investigation: The ViraFEST assay stimulated PBMC with viral peptide pools and then used TCR sequencing to identify antigen-specific CD4+ T cell clonotypes by expansion. Two doses of either the BNT162b2 or the mRNA-1273 mRNA SARS-CoV-2 vaccine were administered to participants. Pre-vaccine samples were drawn from a couple of convalescent patients 16 days and one week before the first dose, at 142 and 148 days after COVID-19 diagnosis. Some 1.9 million PBMC per well were cultured with 9 to 10 ug/ml peptides in IMDM containing about 5% human AB serum, 10 IU/ml IL-2 and gentamicin. SARS-CoV-2 spike-specific CD4+ TCR repertoires from before and after mRNA vaccination were compared in COVID-19 convalescent patients and in infection-naive vaccine recipients. A total of 9 to 11 COVID-19 convalescent patients and a handful of SARS-CoV-2-naive healthy vaccine recipients were included in the full study. Cultures from other donors in the study were sequenced with the Oncomine TCR Beta short-read assay on an Illumina iSeq 100.

Libraries came from the immunoSEQ multiplex PCR assay. DNA from the cultured, isolated CD4+ T cells was subjected to TCR beta CDR3 sequencing. The published analysis was carried out like this. Non-productive TCR sequences were removed, reads were trimmed to the CDR3 region, and CDR3s of at least 7 amino acids were retained. The MANAFEST web app was used to pick out antigen-specific clonotypes by comparing their expansion in peptide wells with that in reference cultures. Positive clones required FDR<0.05 expansion versus reference and all other wells, odds ratio above 5, and frequency above 0.1% in two replicate wells. A clonotype was defined as cross-reactive if the clonotype was significantly expanded both in SARS-CoV-2 spike wells and in at least one common cold coronavirus spike condition. CDR3 similarity was assessed by Levenshtein distance using the stringdist R package, and unrooted trees were constructed with ape in R 3.6.1. TCRdb mirrors the immuneACCESS table, restricted to in-frame sequences. Some clones are absent from its copies; in checked studies, under half trace to an unresolved V gene, and the reason for the others is unknown. The DNA gave D and trimming, while V, J and clone size come from that table. This sample has tens of thousands of clones in its table, and roughly 80% of those were observed once. More than 6.5% of the sample is taken by the ten largest.

On the study overall, not on this receptor specifically: The study was limited by a small number of convalescent patients, and early post-infection timepoints were lacking. At late post-vaccination timepoints, both infection-induced and vaccine-induced clones showed marked clonal contraction, consistent with waning T cell responses. In convalescent patients, the post-vaccine spike-reactive repertoire was composed mainly of new vaccine-induced clones that were largely distinct from infection-induced clones.

After 10 to 11 days of culture, CD4+ T cells were isolated with the EasySep CD4+ T cell isolation kit. PCR-confirmed SARS-CoV-2 infection had occurred in convalescent patients between March and December 2020, before the Alpha, Beta and Delta variants emerged in the United States. On days 3 and 7, half of the culture medium was replaced with fresh IL-2-containing medium. Unless noted otherwise, every peptide stimulation condition was grown in triplicate wells. Using Ficoll-Paque Plus gradient centrifugation, PBMC were separated from whole blood and then either used fresh or cryopreserved at -140C. The QIAamp micro DNA kit was used to extract genomic DNA from the cultured CD4+ T cells. V is cut by 4 bases and J by 4 bases, and the space between the germline ends is 15 bases. Sequences KGHDR (CDR1) and SFDVKD (CDR2) are obtained from the germline V gene. There are 15 amino acids in the CDR3, from cysteine to phenylalanine inclusive. The CDR3 DNA has 45 bases and is translated from base 1.

The source of this sequence is a human donor who had a prior SARS-CoV-2 infection. The receptor chain draws on TRBV24-1 and TRBJ2-5, with no confidently assigned D gene. The sequenced sample was CD4+ T cells from PBMCs cultured without peptide, obtained before COVID-19 vaccination. In nucleotides, the sequence is TGTGCCACCAGTGAGCCCTTCGGGTCTCCAGAGACCCAGTACTTC. Its coded protein is CATSEPFGSPETQYF.